Listed here are 25 T cell receptor beta chains from one sample, sequenced in a study of blood T cell repertoires in COVID-19. Libraries were prepared by immunoSEQ multiplex PCR; TCRdb keeps only in-frame clonotypes and omits some of them. The sample lists 55,000 to 85,000 clones; about four fifths were seen once. Sample: peripheral blood. Receptors originate from a woman aged 70-85 years with acute or convalescent COVID-19.

In this sample, this clone turned up once. The chain uses TRBV10-3 and TRBJ2-2; TRBD1 agrees at 8 bases. The CDR3 extends over 17 amino acids. The J segment lost 2 bases and the V segment lost 7 bases, leaving 12 bases of the junction unmatched. The V gene's germline CDR1 is ENHRY and CDR2 SYGVKD. The CDR3 reads CAINAAETGENTGELFF. The CDR3 DNA reads TGTGCCATCAACGCCGCAGAGACAGGGGAAAACACCGGGGAGCTGTTTTTT.

About this clone: In the same sample, other DNA sequences code for this CDR3. V is TRBV18 and J is TRBJ2-7; tentatively, D is TRBD1 (5 bases). The V gene's germline CDR1 is KGHSH and CDR2 LQKENI. The CDR3 is made up of 13 amino acids. Trimming removed 1 base at V and 2 bases at J, with 6 bases between. CDR3 in DNA: TGTGCCAGCTCACCACAGGGGACCTACGAGCAGTACTTC. As protein: CASSPQGTYEQYF.

The chain has TRBV3-1 (or the pseudogene TRBV3-2) and TRBJ1-1; 8 nucleotides agree with TRBD1. Trimming removed 4 bases from V and 3 bases from J; junction bases left unmatched: 7. CDR1 is LGHDT and CDR2 is YNNKEL in the germline V gene (reference sequence). The CDR3 covers 15 residues. The CDR3 DNA sequence: TGTGCCAGCAGCCGAAACCAGGGGGCGGACACTGAAGCTTTCTTT. It yields the protein CASSRNQGADTEAFF.

The chain couples TRBV2 to TRBJ2-1, with a possible D match to TRBD2 (5 bases). With 8 bases removed from V and 1 base from J, the gap between germline ends came to 9 bases. The CDR3 loop spans 13 amino acids. In germline, CDR1 is SNHLY, CDR2 FYNNEI. Here the CDR3 DNA reads TGTGCCAGCGCCCTAGCATCCTACAATGAGCAGTTCTTC. Protein sequence: CASALASYNEQFF.

The CDR3 spells CASSEGNYNSPLHF. The CDR3 DNA reads as TGTGCCAGCAGTGAAGGCAACTATAATTCACCCCTCCACTTT. The V and J genes are TRBV25-1 and TRBJ1-6, with D hard to call. This CDR3 comprises 14 residues. Per germline, CDR1 MGHDK and CDR2 SYGVNS. V lost 2 bases, J lost 3 bases, and 5 bases lay in between.

This clone appeared a few times. The chain has TRBV29-1 and TRBJ1-4; D perhaps matches TRBD1 (5 bases). The ends were cut back, 4 bases at V and 0 bases at J, with 12 bases in the middle. The CDR3 covers 15 residues. The V gene's germline CDR1 is SQVTM and CDR2 ANQGSEA. The CDR3 spells CSVGGGTSTNEKLFF. CDR3 DNA sequence: TGCAGCGTTGGGGGAGGGACTTCAACTAATGAAAAACTGTTTTTT.

The chain combines TRBV15 with TRBJ1-1, with a weak D call TRBD1 (5 bases). Trimming took 0 bases from V and 1 from J, leaving 12 bases between them. The CDR3 loop spans 16 amino acids. Germline lookup yields CDR1 LNHNV and CDR2 YYDKDF (reference sequence). The chain's CDR3 is CATSRDRGRANTEAFF. Here the CDR3 DNA reads TGTGCCACCAGCAGAGATCGGGGGAGGGCGAACACTGAAGCTTTCTTT.

The chain links TRBV6-5 to TRBJ2-7; 8 bases align to TRBD2. This CDR3 has 15 amino acids. The trim removed 2 bases at V and 2 bases at J, leaving 5 bases unmatched. Germline CDR1 reads MNHEY; CDR2 reads SVGAGI. CDR3 DNA: TGTGCCAGCAGTTACGGGCCGGGAGGGCCCTACGAGCAGTACTTC. It codes for CASSYGPGGPYEQYF.

The chain carries TRBV2 and TRBJ2-2, with D perhaps TRBD1 (6 bases). Germline CDR1 is SNHLY and CDR2 is FYNNEI. V was cut by 6 bases and J by 2 bases, with 10 bases left in between. This CDR3 has 14 residues. DNA for the CDR3: TGTGCCAGCAGGCAGGGGCTCAACACCGGGGAGCTGTTTTTT. Its translation: CASRQGLNTGELFF.

The chain uses TRBV18 and TRBJ1-5; 7 bases line up with TRBD1. This CDR3 contains 16 residues. Trimming at V came to 4 bases and at J to 4 bases, leaving 10 bases not matched to a gene. The germline gives CDR1 KGHSH, CDR2 LQKENI. CDR3 loop: CASSRDGQVSNQPQHF. For the CDR3, the DNA is TGTGCCAGCTCACGAGATGGACAGGTATCGAATCAGCCCCAGCATTTT.

The J gene is TRBJ2-1, the V gene TRBV28, with TRBD2 matching over 8 bases. This CDR3 spans 16 amino acids. The germline V gene has CDR1 MDHEN and CDR2 SYDVKM. J gave up 5 bases and V 6 bases, and 12 bases lay outside the gene matches. The CDR3 DNA sequence: TGTGCCAGCAGCCGACCGCCGGGACTAGATCACAATGAGCAGTTCTTC. This sequence encodes CASSRPPGLDHNEQFF.

V and J are TRBV5-1 and TRBJ2-5, with TRBD1 identical over 11 bases. Germline V gives CDR1 SGHRS, CDR2 YFSETQ. This CDR3 region has 17 residues. After removal of 1 base from V and 5 bases from J, the junction contained 10 bases not matched to a gene. CDR3 sequence reads: CASSLPPGQGVRETQYF. DNA for the CDR3: TGCGCCAGCAGCTTGCCCCCGGGACAGGGGGTACGGGAGACCCAGTACTTC.

This chain connects TRBV2 to TRBJ2-7; TRBD2 matches at 9 bases. The V gene's germline CDR1 is SNHLY and CDR2 FYNNEI. The CDR3 loop spans 17 amino acids. J gave up 0 bases and V 6 bases, and 12 bases lay outside the gene matches. DNA of the CDR3: TGTGCCAGCAGAGGGACCCGAAGCGGGAGGATCTCCTACGAGCAGTACTTC. Translated, it gives CASRGTRSGRISYEQYF.

The chain carries TRBV27 and TRBJ2-3, with D possibly matching TRBD1 (6 bases). The V end lost 0 bases, the J end lost 2 bases, and 27 bases lay between the germline ends. The CDR3 has 21 amino acids. In germline, CDR1 is MNHEY, CDR2 SMNVEV (reference sequence). The CDR3 DNA follows: TGTGCCAGCAGTTTATCGTTCTCAGGGGTCAGCACCTCCCGGAACACAGATACGCAGTATTTT. Protein sequence: CASSLSFSGVSTSRNTDTQYF.

This clone has just a few counts. The rearrangement uses TRBV6-5 and TRBJ2-7; weak D call: TRBD2 (5 bases). The CDR3 length is 12 residues. V lost 5 bases to trimming and J lost 4 bases, with 9 bases between them. In germline, CDR1 is MNHEY, CDR2 SVGAGI. CDR3 residues: CASSLPGYEQYF. The CDR3 DNA is TGTGCCAGCAGTCTGCCGGGGTACGAGCAGTACTTC.

The chain uses TRBV19 and TRBJ2-7, with 9 bases identical to TRBD1. This CDR3 has 15 residues. The germline V gene encodes CDR1 LNHDA and CDR2 SQIVND (reference sequence). J gave up 3 bases and V 6 bases, and 9 bases lay outside the gene matches. CDR3 sequence: CASRSAGTGNYEQYF. As DNA, the CDR3 is TGTGCCAGTAGATCCGCCGGGACAGGGAACTACGAGCAGTACTTC.

Written as DNA, the CDR3 is TGTGCCAGTACGGGGAGCTCCTACGAGCAGTACTTC. Its translation: CASTGSSYEQYF. This sequence joins TRBV19 and TRBJ2-7, with a possible D match to TRBD2 (5 bases). The CDR3 has 12 residues. The V end was cut by 7 bases, the J end by 0 bases, with 7 bases between. The germline CDR1 and CDR2 sequences are LNHDA and SQIVND (reference sequence).

J is TRBJ2-3 and V is TRBV18, with 9 bases lining up with TRBD2. Unmatched junction bases numbered 7, after V lost 3 bases and J lost 3 bases. CDR1 and CDR2 (germline): KGHSH, LQKENI. The CDR3 has 16 amino acids. The CDR3 spells CASSPGLAPGTDTQYF. DNA for the CDR3: TGTGCCAGCTCACCCGGACTAGCGCCGGGGACAGATACGCAGTATTTT. The full variable domain, completed using reference TRBV18 and TRBJ2-3, is NAGVMQNPRHLVRRRGQEARLRCSPMKGHSHVYWYRQLPEEGLKFMVYLQKENIIDESGMPKERFSAEFPKEGPSILRIQQVVRGDSAAYFCASSPGLAPGTDTQYFGPGTRLTVL.

This clone has just one count. The CDR3 reads CASSYRGTGGYQETQYF. DNA of the CDR3: TGCGCCAGCAGCTACCGGGGGACAGGGGGTTACCAAGAGACCCAGTACTTC. The genes are TRBV5-1 and TRBJ2-5; TRBD1 matches 11 bases. The ends lost 3 bases at V and 0 bases at J; junction bases unmatched: 7. The CDR3 runs to 17 residues. Germline V gives CDR1 SGHRS, CDR2 YFSETQ.

This clone is a singleton in its sample. The CDR3 DNA sequence: TGTGCCAGTAGTATAAGTGACAGGGCCAATGAGCAGTTCTTC. It encodes CASSISDRANEQFF. The chain uses TRBV19 and TRBJ2-1, with 7 bases identical to TRBD1. Trimming cost V 2 bases and J 6 bases; bases outside gene matches: 4. This CDR3 region has 14 residues. Germline values: CDR1 LNHDA, CDR2 SQIVND (reference sequence).

The chain joins TRBV5-6 to TRBJ1-2, with 8 bases matching TRBD1. The CDR3 extends over 16 amino acids. Germline CDR1 is SGHDT and CDR2 is YYEEEE. The junction had 7 bases not matched to a gene; V was cut back by 3 bases and J by 0 bases. The CDR3 coding sequence is TGTGCCAGCAGCTACGGACAGGGAGGAACTAACTATGGCTACACCTTC. Translating gives CASSYGQGGTNYGYTF.

The chain combines TRBV18 with TRBJ1-1; D is ambiguous. CDR3 length: 15 residues. V lost 1 base and J lost 0, with 9 bases in between. Germline V gives CDR1 KGHSH, CDR2 LQKENI. This CDR3 reads CASSPLPNLNTEAFF. The CDR3 coding sequence is TGTGCCAGCTCACCACTTCCAAACTTGAACACTGAAGCTTTCTTT.

V is TRBV19 and J is TRBJ2-4, with TRBD2 matching over 12 bases. The junction had 4 bases not matched to a gene; V was cut back by 5 bases and J by 2 bases. CDR1 and CDR2 from the germline V gene are LNHDA and SQIVND (reference sequence). This CDR3 is 16 amino acids long. CDR3 coding DNA: TGTGCCAGTAGTGCACTAGCGGGGGGTTCCAAAAACATTCAGTACTTC. Translation gives CASSALAGGSKNIQYF. Drawing the rest from reference TRBV19 and TRBJ2-4, the complete variable domain is DGGITQSPKYLFRKEGQNVTLSCEQNLNHDAMYWYRQDPGQGLRLIYYSQIVNDFQKGDIAEGYSVSREKKESFPLTVTSAQKNPTAFYLCASSALAGGSKNIQYFGAGTRLSVL.

This sequence joins TRBV29-1 and TRBJ2-3; TRBD2 matches 7 bases. With V trimmed by 7 bases and J by 4 bases, 11 bases remained unmatched. In germline, CDR1 is SQVTM, CDR2 ANQGSEA. The CDR3 extends over 14 amino acids. The CDR3 sequence: CSGLPGLRADTQYF. CDR3 DNA: TGCAGCGGTTTACCGGGACTAAGGGCAGATACGCAGTATTTT.

V is TRBV6-5 and J is TRBJ1-6; 10 bases are shared with TRBD1. This CDR3 is built from 15 residues. The germline V gene encodes CDR1 MNHEY and CDR2 SVGAGI. V was pared by 6 bases and J by 6 bases, with 5 bases of the junction left unmatched. The CDR3 loop reads CASRRQGALNSPLHF. The CDR3 coding sequence is TGTGCCAGCAGACGACAGGGGGCGCTTAATTCACCCCTCCACTTT.